One sample yielded the 12 T cell receptor beta chains listed below, sequenced in a study of blood T cell repertoires in COVID-19. Some clones are missing from TCRdb's copy, which holds only in-frame ones; the method was immunoSEQ multiplex PCR. The sample shows about 350,000 clones, 85% to 90% of them seen only once. Sequenced input: peripheral blood. These receptors all come from a woman in her 70s with COVID-19, enrolled during active disease.

This CDR3 reads CASYGTGGNYGYTF. In DNA, the CDR3 is TGCGCCAGTTATGGGACAGGGGGGAACTATGGCTACACCTTC. The V call is TRBV5-1, the J call TRBJ1-2; 11 bases match TRBD1. Germline V gene data show CDR1 as SGHRS and CDR2 as YFSETQ. The CDR3 runs to 14 residues. V shed 8 bases and J 2 bases; nucleotides not matched to a gene: 5.

This chain links TRBV7-9 with TRBJ1-2, with D possibly being TRBD1 (5 bases). The CDR3 extends over 15 amino acids. Trimming shortened V by 3 bases and J by 5 bases, and 16 bases separated the two germline ends. The germline gives CDR1 SEHNR, CDR2 FQNEAQ (reference sequence). The CDR3 protein is CASSFSGDSSYGYTF. Written as DNA, the CDR3 is TGTGCCAGCAGCTTCTCGGGGGACTCCTCTTATGGCTACACCTTC.

This chain connects TRBV2 to TRBJ2-7; D might be TRBD2 (5 bases). This CDR3 has 13 amino acids. V was pared by 6 bases and J by 4 bases, with 13 bases between. CDR1 SNHLY and CDR2 FYNNEI come from the germline V gene. CDR3 nucleotide sequence: TGTGCCAGCAGCAGGACTGTCCTGTACGAGCAGTACTTC. Amino acids: CASSRTVLYEQYF.

The chain couples TRBV29-1 to TRBJ2-3; 7 bases map to TRBD2. Looked up from germline, CDR1 is SQVTM and CDR2 is ANQGSEA. V shed 1 base and J 0 bases; nucleotides not matched to a gene: 4. The CDR3 is 15 amino acids. CDR3: CSVEGRAGSTDTQYF. The CDR3, as DNA: TGCAGCGTTGAAGGGAGAGCGGGGAGCACAGATACGCAGTATTTT.

The CDR3: CASSVGVYKADTQYF. The CDR3 DNA reads TGCGCCAGCAGTGTAGGGGTCTATAAAGCAGATACGCAGTATTTT. J is TRBJ2-3 and V is TRBV10-1; D might be TRBD1 (5 bases). The ends were cut back, 4 bases at V and 4 bases at J, with 15 bases in the middle. CDR1 WNHNN and CDR2 SYGVQD come from the germline V gene (reference sequence). This CDR3 is built from 15 residues.

This sequence joins TRBV11-2 and TRBJ2-2; D perhaps matches TRBD2 (5 bases). CDR3 length: 13 residues. The V gene's germline CDR1 is SGHAT and CDR2 FQNNGV. The ends were cut back, 5 bases at V and 9 bases at J, with 13 bases in the middle. CDR3 sequence reads: CASSPRGSRELFF. CDR3 nucleotide sequence: TGTGCCAGCAGCCCCCGGGGTTCCAGGGAGCTGTTTTTT.

The genes are TRBV7-8 and TRBJ1-6; possible D gene TRBD1, 5 bases. Trimming took 5 bases from V and 4 from J, leaving 9 bases between them. Germline V lookup: CDR1 SGHVS, CDR2 FQNEAQ. The CDR3 runs 14 residues. This chain's CDR3 is CASSLGTYNSPLHF. In DNA, the CDR3 is TGTGCCAGCAGCCTAGGGACTTATAATTCACCCCTCCACTTT.

This clone was seen once. Distinct nucleotide sequences in the sample also encode this CDR3. J is TRBJ1-3 and V is TRBV7-2; 7 nucleotides line up with TRBD1. V dropped 5 bases and J dropped 3; count of bases not matched to a gene: 7. Germline V gene data show CDR1 as SGHTA and CDR2 as FQGNSA. This CDR3 contains 15 residues. CDR3 in amino acids: CASSRTGEGGNTIYF. In DNA form, the CDR3 reads TGTGCCAGCAGCCGCACAGGGGAAGGTGGAAACACCATATATTTT.

This chain uses TRBV7-8 with TRBJ2-7; TRBD1 matches at 7 bases. The germline V gene encodes CDR1 SGHVS and CDR2 FQNEAQ. The length of the CDR3 is 14 residues. After removal of 4 bases from V and 4 bases from J, the junction contained 7 bases not matched to a gene. CDR3 protein: CASSYDRDHYEQYF. The CDR3 coding sequence is TGTGCCAGCAGCTACGACAGGGACCATTACGAGCAGTACTTC.

The gene calls are TRBV24-1 and TRBJ2-7, with TRBD1 matching 7 bases. Germline V CDR1 and CDR2: KGHDR, SFDVKD. The CDR3 has 15 amino acids. Trimming at V came to 8 bases and at J to 4 bases, leaving 13 bases not matched to a gene. The CDR3 here is CATNRTLGRGYEQYF. The CDR3 region has the DNA TGTGCCACCAACAGAACTCTAGGCAGGGGGTACGAGCAGTACTTC.

The J gene is TRBJ2-3, the V gene TRBV29-1; 12 bases map to TRBD2. This CDR3 region has 15 residues. V lost 1 base and J lost 2; bases outside the gene matches: 1. Per the germline V gene, CDR1 is SQVTM and CDR2 is ANQGSEA. CDR3 DNA: TGCAGCGTTGAAGGGACTAGCGGGGCCACAGATACGCAGTATTTT. This codes for CSVEGTSGATDTQYF.

The rearrangement uses TRBV6-2 or TRBV6-3 and TRBJ2-7; D perhaps matches TRBD2 (6 bases). CDR1 MNHEY and CDR2 SVGEGT come from the germline V gene. The CDR3 consists of 16 residues. Between the trimmed V and J ends, which lost 1 base and 2 bases, there was a span of 15 bases. This CDR3 reads CASSYWDSRKTYEQYF. Written as DNA, the CDR3 is TGTGCCAGCAGTTACTGGGACTCTCGCAAAACCTACGAGCAGTACTTC.